This T cell receptor (beta chain) was retrieved from a study of identical twins. MiXCR, run by TCRdb on the 5' RACE reads, gives a single entry per CDR3 protein. The sample holds fewer than 550,000 distinct CDR3 sequences, approximately 15% seen once. Notes on this clonotype: Its antigen is currently unknown.

General observations from the study: Because invariant MAIT and iNKT cells could be present, zero-insertion analyses could be partly confounded. Insertions ran lower in abundant cord blood beta clonotypes, though not in memory repertoires.

The CDR3 is 15 amino acids. V gave up 7 bases and J gave up 2 bases, with 15 bases separating them. CDR1 is MDHEN, CDR2 SYDVKM, per germline. Each donor (without exception) was a healthy Caucasian. This sample also belongs to another study, concerning yellow fever vaccine responses in identical twins. That work states: Reportedly, the response of twins' T cells to the vaccine seemed partly convergent, partly personalized.

The chain couples TRBV28 to TRBJ2-1, with D perhaps being TRBD1 or TRBD2 (6 bases each). The source material was CD4+ T cells sorted from blood. This TCR was sampled from a woman between 18 and 30 years old in good health. The CDR3 protein is CASTSWGATYNEQFF. The CDR3 coding sequence is TGTGCCAGCACCTCTTGGGGGGCCACCTACAATGAGCAGTTCTTC.